This T cell receptor (beta chain) was recorded in a study of blood T cell repertoires in COVID-19. Background on the study: Researchers got acute and convalescent COVID-19 samples from the United States, Italy and Spain.

A case of COVID-19 had been met by exposed participants within 2 weeks before study entry. This clone has just one count. In the authors' workflow: The authors estimated nucleated cell counts from reference gene primer amplification. TCRdb's copy holds only in-frame clones and misses some; the assay was immunoSEQ multiplex PCR. Clone size and the V and J calls come from that table; the DNA yielded D and trimming. The sample carries about 260,000 clones, approximately 89% recorded once. CDR3 length: 15 amino acids. CDR1 KGHSH and CDR2 LQKENI come from the germline V gene. Trimming pared 6 bases from V and 7 bases from J, leaving 21 bases between.

The chain joins TRBV18 to TRBJ1-1; D is possibly TRBD1 (5 bases). The material sequenced was PBMCs or T cells enriched from blood (not recorded which). The clonotype originates from a woman aged 40 to 49 who had been exposed to COVID-19. For the CDR3, the DNA is TGTGCCAGCTCCATGGTACAGGATTCGAAGGGTGAAGCTTTCTTT. Encoded protein: CASSMVQDSKGEAFF.